A selection of T cell receptor beta chains follows, all from one sample in a study of Ad26.COV2.S vaccination and SARS-CoV-2 variants. Profiling relied on immunoSEQ multiplex PCR, and the TCRdb table lists in-frame clones only, not all of them. The sample holds hundreds of thousands of clones, approximately 87% seen once. The specimen was peripheral blood, collected in a trial of Ad26.COV2.S vaccine versus placebo. Receptors were obtained from a person aged 18-60 years who received the Ad26.COV2.S COVID-19 vaccine or a placebo. Both conserved end residues are part of each CDR3. D genes are given only for firm matches. Some rows have no size entry. The others give once, few or many, or a class for an expanded clone.

cdr3_aa: CASSPGQGRDYGYTF
cdr3_nt: TGTGCCAGCTCACCGGGACAGGGGCGAGACTATGGCTACACCTTC
j_call: TRBJ1-2
cdr3_length: 15
clone_size: .
d_call: TRBD1
v_call: TRBV18

cdr3_aa: CASSSGQGARNYGYTF
cdr3_nt: TGTGCCAGCAGTTCTGGACAGGGGGCTCGAAACTATGGCTACACCTTC
j_call: TRBJ1-2
cdr3_length: 16
clone_size: .
d_call: TRBD1
v_call: TRBV27

cdr3_aa: CASNERGEAFF
cdr3_nt: TGTGCCAGCAACGAACGGGGTGAAGCTTTCTTT
j_call: TRBJ1-1
cdr3_length: 11
clone_size: few
d_call: .
v_call: TRBV6-5

cdr3_aa: CASSARLAGWKAQYF
cdr3_nt: TGTGCCAGCAGCGCCCGACTAGCGGGGTGGAAGGCCCAGTACTTC
j_call: TRBJ2-5
cdr3_length: 15
clone_size: .
d_call: TRBD2
v_call: TRBV3-1/TRBV3-2

cdr3_aa: CASSVGRGGNIQYF
cdr3_nt: TGTGCCAGCAGCGTTGGGAGGGGAGGAAACATTCAGTACTTC
j_call: TRBJ2-4
cdr3_length: 14
clone_size: .
d_call: TRBD2
v_call: TRBV9

cdr3_aa: CASSFWTDYEQYF
cdr3_nt: TGTGCCAGCAGTTTTTGGACAGACTACGAGCAGTACTTC
j_call: TRBJ2-7
cdr3_length: 13
clone_size: .
d_call: .
v_call: TRBV12-3/TRBV12-4

cdr3_aa: CAWSAGDQPQHF
cdr3_nt: TGTGCCTGGAGCGCAGGGGATCAGCCCCAGCATTTT
j_call: TRBJ1-5
cdr3_length: 12
clone_size: .
d_call: .
v_call: TRBV30

cdr3_aa: CASSIWGYEQYF
cdr3_nt: TGTGCCAGTAGTATATGGGGTTACGAGCAGTACTTC
j_call: TRBJ2-7
cdr3_length: 12
clone_size: .
d_call: .
v_call: TRBV19

cdr3_aa: CASSPSRGGQELWRYTF
cdr3_nt: TGTGCCAGCTCACCGTCACGTGGGGGACAGGAGCTGTGGCGCTACACCTTC
j_call: TRBJ1-2
cdr3_length: 17
clone_size: .
d_call: TRBD1
v_call: TRBV18

cdr3_aa: CASSDSFPYEQYF
cdr3_nt: TGCGCCAGCAGTGACAGTTTCCCCTACGAGCAGTACTTC
j_call: TRBJ2-7
cdr3_length: 13
clone_size: .
d_call: .
v_call: TRBV10-1

cdr3_aa: CAWSGLAGVGGANVLTF
cdr3_nt: TGTGCCTGGAGTGGGCTAGCGGGAGTAGGAGGGGCCAACGTCCTGACTTTC
j_call: TRBJ2-6
cdr3_length: 17
clone_size: .
d_call: TRBD2
v_call: TRBV30

cdr3_aa: CASSKRTSGAFF
cdr3_nt: TGCGCCAGCAGTAAGCGGACTAGCGGAGCTTTCTTT
j_call: TRBJ1-1
cdr3_length: 12
clone_size: .
d_call: .
v_call: TRBV10-2

cdr3_aa: CASNIDGETQYF
cdr3_nt: TGTGCCAGTAACATAGATGGGGAGACCCAGTACTTC
j_call: TRBJ2-5
cdr3_length: 12
clone_size: .
d_call: .
v_call: TRBV19

cdr3_aa: CASSGSGQGSPYEQYF
cdr3_nt: TGTGCCAGCAGCGGCTCGGGACAGGGGTCCCCCTACGAGCAGTACTTC
j_call: TRBJ2-7
cdr3_length: 16
clone_size: once
d_call: TRBD1
v_call: TRBV7-2

cdr3_aa: CASSLAGGSSYNEQFF
cdr3_nt: TGTGCCAGCAGCTTAGCGGGAGGGAGCTCCTACAATGAGCAGTTCTTC
j_call: TRBJ2-1
cdr3_length: 16
clone_size: .
d_call: TRBD2
v_call: TRBV11-2

cdr3_aa: CASTFRGTEAFF
cdr3_nt: TGTGCCAGTACCTTCCGGGGGACTGAAGCTTTCTTT
j_call: TRBJ1-1
cdr3_length: 12
clone_size: .
d_call: .
v_call: TRBV19

cdr3_aa: CASSQEGRPNSPLHF
cdr3_nt: TGTGCCAGCAGCCAAGAGGGGCGGCCAAATTCACCCCTCCACTTT
j_call: TRBJ1-6
cdr3_length: 15
clone_size: .
d_call: .
v_call: TRBV4-2

cdr3_aa: CASSYSMGRELNEQFF
cdr3_nt: TGTGCCAGCAGTTACTCGATGGGACGGGAACTGAATGAGCAGTTCTTC
j_call: TRBJ2-1
cdr3_length: 16
clone_size: once
d_call: .
v_call: TRBV6-6

cdr3_aa: CASSSLRQGMYTEAFF
cdr3_nt: TGTGCCAGCAGCTCTCTGAGACAGGGAATGTATACTGAAGCTTTCTTT
j_call: TRBJ1-1
cdr3_length: 16
clone_size: .
d_call: TRBD1
v_call: TRBV5-6

cdr3_aa: CASSPLGTGNTDTQYF
cdr3_nt: TGTGCCAGCAGCCCCTTGGGGACAGGGAATACAGATACGCAGTATTTT
j_call: TRBJ2-3
cdr3_length: 16
clone_size: .
d_call: TRBD1
v_call: TRBV9

cdr3_aa: CASIMEKRGRGEAFF
cdr3_nt: TGTGCCAGCATTATGGAGAAACGGGGGCGAGGTGAAGCTTTCTTT
j_call: TRBJ1-1
cdr3_length: 15
clone_size: once
d_call: .
v_call: TRBV6-5

cdr3_aa: CASSGTSAETQYF
cdr3_nt: TGTGCCAGCAGCGGAACTAGCGCAGAGACCCAGTACTTC
j_call: TRBJ2-5
cdr3_length: 13
clone_size: .
d_call: TRBD2
v_call: TRBV9

cdr3_aa: CASSLGGTGTGELFF
cdr3_nt: TGTGCCAGCAGCTTAGGGGGGACGGGGACCGGGGAGCTGTTTTTT
j_call: TRBJ2-2
cdr3_length: 15
clone_size: .
d_call: .
v_call: TRBV7-9